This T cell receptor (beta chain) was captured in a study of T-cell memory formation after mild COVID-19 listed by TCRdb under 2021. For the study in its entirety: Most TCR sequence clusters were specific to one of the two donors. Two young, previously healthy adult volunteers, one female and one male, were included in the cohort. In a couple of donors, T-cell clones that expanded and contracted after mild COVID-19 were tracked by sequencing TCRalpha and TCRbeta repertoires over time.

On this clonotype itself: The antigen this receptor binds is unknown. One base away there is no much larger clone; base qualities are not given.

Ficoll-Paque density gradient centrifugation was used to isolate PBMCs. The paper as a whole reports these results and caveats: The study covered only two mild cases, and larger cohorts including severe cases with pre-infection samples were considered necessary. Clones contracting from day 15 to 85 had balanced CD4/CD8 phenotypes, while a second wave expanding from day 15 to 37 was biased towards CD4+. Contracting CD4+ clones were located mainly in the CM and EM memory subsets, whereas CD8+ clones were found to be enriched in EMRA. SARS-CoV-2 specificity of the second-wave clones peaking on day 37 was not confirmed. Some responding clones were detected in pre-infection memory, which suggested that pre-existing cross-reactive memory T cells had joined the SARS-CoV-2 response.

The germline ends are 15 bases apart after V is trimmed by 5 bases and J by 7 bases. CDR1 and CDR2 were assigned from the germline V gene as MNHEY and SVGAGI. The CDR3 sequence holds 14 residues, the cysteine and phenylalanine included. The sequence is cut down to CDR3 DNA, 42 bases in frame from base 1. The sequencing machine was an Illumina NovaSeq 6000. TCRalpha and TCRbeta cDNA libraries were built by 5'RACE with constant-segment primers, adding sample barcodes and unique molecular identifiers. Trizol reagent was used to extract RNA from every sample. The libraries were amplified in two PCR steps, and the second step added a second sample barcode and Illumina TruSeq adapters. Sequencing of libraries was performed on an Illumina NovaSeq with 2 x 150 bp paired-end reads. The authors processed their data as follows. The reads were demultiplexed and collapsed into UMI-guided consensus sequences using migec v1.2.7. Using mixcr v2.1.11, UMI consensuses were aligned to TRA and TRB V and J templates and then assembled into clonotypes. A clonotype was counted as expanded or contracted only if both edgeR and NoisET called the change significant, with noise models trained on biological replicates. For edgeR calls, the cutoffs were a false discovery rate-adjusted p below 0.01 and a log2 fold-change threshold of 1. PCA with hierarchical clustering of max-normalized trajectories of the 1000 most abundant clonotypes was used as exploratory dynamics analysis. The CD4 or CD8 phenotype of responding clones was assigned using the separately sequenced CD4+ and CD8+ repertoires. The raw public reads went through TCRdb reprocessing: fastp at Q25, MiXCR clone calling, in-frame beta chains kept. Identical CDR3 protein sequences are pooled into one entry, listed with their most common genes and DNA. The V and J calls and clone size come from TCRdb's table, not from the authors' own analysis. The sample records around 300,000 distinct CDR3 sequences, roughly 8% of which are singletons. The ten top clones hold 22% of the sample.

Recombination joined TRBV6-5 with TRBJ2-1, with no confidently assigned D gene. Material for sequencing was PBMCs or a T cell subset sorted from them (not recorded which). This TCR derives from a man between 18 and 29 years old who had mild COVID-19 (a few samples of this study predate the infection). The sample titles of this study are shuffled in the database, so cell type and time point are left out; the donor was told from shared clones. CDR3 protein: CASSPTNLGNEQFF. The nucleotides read TGTGCCAGCAGTCCGACAAACTTGGGGAATGAGCAGTTCTTC.